This T cell receptor (beta chain) was sequenced in a study of blood T cells in healthy people across ages. Study context: There was about one barcoded beta molecule captured by template switching per two T cells. The study, taken as a whole, reports: Long-lived donors had more naive CD4+ cells and higher diversity than aged donors. The fall in TCR beta diversity per million T cells was roughly linear with age. It was not known whether donors were CMV positive (a possible confounder of expanded clonotype changes).

V lost 8 bases, J lost 7 bases, and 20 bases lay in between. The CDR3 is made up of 14 amino acids. CDR1 and CDR2 (germline): SNHLY, FYNNEI. A second about 6 to 12 cycle PCR used barcoded and J-beta primers. MiXCR, run by TCRdb on the 5' RACE reads, gives a single entry per CDR3 protein. The sample has about 690,000 distinct CDR3 sequences, over 40% seen once; the top ten hold about 30%. A word on this clonotype: The antigen is unknown.

Material for sequencing was blood. The V gene is TRBV2, the J gene TRBJ2-5; a possible D gene is TRBD2 (6 bases). This receptor was taken from a man older than 75 in good health. The CDR3 region has the DNA TGTGCCAGCTCCTTGGCTCCCTATAGCGGGACCCAGTACTTC. It specifies CASSLAPYSGTQYF.